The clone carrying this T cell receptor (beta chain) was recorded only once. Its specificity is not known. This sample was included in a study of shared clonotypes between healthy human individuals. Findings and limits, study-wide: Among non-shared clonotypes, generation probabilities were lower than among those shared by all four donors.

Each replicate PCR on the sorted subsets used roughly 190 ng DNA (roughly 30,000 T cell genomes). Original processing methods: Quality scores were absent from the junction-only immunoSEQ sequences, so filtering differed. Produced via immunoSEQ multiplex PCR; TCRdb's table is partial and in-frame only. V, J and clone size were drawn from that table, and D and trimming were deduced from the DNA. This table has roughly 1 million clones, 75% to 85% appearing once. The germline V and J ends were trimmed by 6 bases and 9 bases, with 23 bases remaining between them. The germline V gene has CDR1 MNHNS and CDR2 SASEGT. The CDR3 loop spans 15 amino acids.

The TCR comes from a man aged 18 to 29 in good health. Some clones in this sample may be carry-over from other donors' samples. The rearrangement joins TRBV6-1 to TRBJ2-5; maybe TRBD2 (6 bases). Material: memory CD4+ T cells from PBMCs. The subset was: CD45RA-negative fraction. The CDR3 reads CASREGLARSMAQYF. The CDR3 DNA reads TGTGCCAGCAGGGAGGGGCTAGCGAGGTCCATGGCCCAGTACTTC.